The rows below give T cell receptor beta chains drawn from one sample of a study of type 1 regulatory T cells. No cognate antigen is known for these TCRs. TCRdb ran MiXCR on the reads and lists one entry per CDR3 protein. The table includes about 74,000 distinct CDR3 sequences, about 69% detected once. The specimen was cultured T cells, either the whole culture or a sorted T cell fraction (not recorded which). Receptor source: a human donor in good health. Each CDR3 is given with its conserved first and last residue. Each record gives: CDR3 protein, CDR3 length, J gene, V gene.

CSASRLAANYNEQFF,15,TRBJ2-1,TRBV20-1
CASSPGQGRTYEQYF,15,TRBJ2-7,TRBV5-1
CASSVAVEGSEQYF,14,TRBJ2-7,TRBV9
CSARGEGGPQHF,12,TRBJ1-5,TRBV20-1
CATSVPVTGELFF,13,TRBJ2-2,TRBV24-1
CASNGQGSDTQYF,13,TRBJ2-3,TRBV2
CSVGGGQGHTGELFF,15,TRBJ2-2,TRBV29-1
CASSPQTGNTEAFF,14,TRBJ1-1,TRBV7-3
CASRQQETQYF,11,TRBJ2-5,TRBV27
CASSLAGGLDEQFF,14,TRBJ2-1,TRBV12-3/TRBV12-4
CASTVSTLQPQHF,13,TRBJ1-5,TRBV19
CAISETRDHLYNEQFF,16,TRBJ2-1,TRBV10-3
CSARRTGSGRHTEAFF,16,TRBJ1-1,TRBV20-1
CASSLLAGGITGELFF,16,TRBJ2-2,TRBV3-1
CATAAGGFTDTQYF,14,TRBJ2-3,TRBV6-5
CASSYQGSSYNEQFF,15,TRBJ2-1,TRBV4-1
CASSIQQGGTEAFF,14,TRBJ1-1,TRBV5-1
CASSQGQVYGYTF,13,TRBJ1-2,TRBV7-2
CASSPTTGEQYF,12,TRBJ2-7,TRBV11-2
CSVAGGPAYEQYF,13,TRBJ2-7,TRBV29-1
CASSSQGPTGRGYSQPQHF,19,TRBJ1-5,TRBV27
CASSFPLFGSQSSYNEQFF,19,TRBJ2-1,TRBV6-2/TRBV6-3
CATAASGSYEQYF,13,TRBJ2-7,TRBV24-1
CASSSPDRGPPDTQYF,16,TRBJ2-3,TRBV5-1
CASSPTREFHEQYF,14,TRBJ2-7,TRBV4-2
CASSRDLGSGRSTDTQYF,18,TRBJ2-3,TRBV7-2
CASSNPGQGSTGELFF,16,TRBJ2-2,TRBV5-1
CRAIAFGTGDATNEKLFF,18,TRBJ1-4,TRBV20-1
CATSDFSGALSNEQFF,16,TRBJ2-1,TRBV24-1
CASSEGPRLNEQYF,14,TRBJ2-7,TRBV27
CASSEMSLGNQPQHF,15,TRBJ1-5,TRBV6-1
CASSPGQYEQYF,12,TRBJ2-7,TRBV7-9
CATRQEAYEQYF,12,TRBJ2-7,TRBV6-2/TRBV6-3
CASSLGPGGTQETQYF,16,TRBJ2-5,TRBV5-1
CASSPRTDTDTQYF,14,TRBJ2-3,TRBV12-3/TRBV12-4
CSARSTGVGRTGELFF,16,TRBJ2-2,TRBV20-1
CSALMGGSSGNTIYF,15,TRBJ1-3,TRBV20-1
CASSVGTRDTGELFF,15,TRBJ2-2,TRBV9
CASSRLRQQETQYF,14,TRBJ2-5,TRBV27
CASTPGTQNNIQYF,14,TRBJ2-4,TRBV12-3/TRBV12-4
CASGDPAFETQYF,13,TRBJ2-5,TRBV7-2
CASSLGGTGAYEQYF,15,TRBJ2-7,TRBV5-1
CSARVGGKGYEQYF,14,TRBJ2-7,TRBV20-1
CASSMHRAQTYEQYF,15,TRBJ2-7,TRBV19
CASSQDRRSGELFF,14,TRBJ2-2,TRBV4-3
CASSLLAGGPTDTQYF,16,TRBJ2-3,TRBV7-2
CASSEMSQGSEAFF,14,TRBJ1-1,TRBV6-1
CASSQVATYGYTF,13,TRBJ1-2,TRBV3-1
CASSKVRNTEAFF,13,TRBJ1-1,TRBV19
CASSTIGRPLRRNEQFF,17,TRBJ2-1,TRBV5-6
CASSTSRTPGWDGYTF,16,TRBJ1-2,TRBV7-2